Listed below are T cell receptor beta chains from one sample, sequenced in a study of cytomegalovirus exposure and HLA in healthy donors. The method was immunoSEQ multiplex PCR; TCRdb's version includes in-frame clones alone and lacks a portion of them. The table lists 45,000 to 60,000 clones, with 3.5% to 4.5% in the top ten. Source material: PBMCs. These receptor sequences come from a male donor in good health and CMV-seronegative. CDR3s include the opening cysteine and the closing phenylalanine or tryptophan. D genes are given only for firm matches. Clone size is shown for a subset of rows, as once, few, many or a class of expanded clone.

D gene: TRBD1
clone size: .
V gene: TRBV5-1
CDR3 length: 13
J gene: TRBJ1-2
CDR3 protein: CASSPGQGYDYTF
CDR3 DNA: TGCGCCAGCAGCCCGGGACAGGGGTATGACTACACCTTC

D gene: TRBD2
clone size: .
V gene: TRBV10-3
CDR3 length: 16
J gene: TRBJ2-3
CDR3 protein: CAIRRTSGGGTDTQYF
CDR3 DNA: TGTGCCATCAGGCGGACGAGCGGGGGAGGGACAGATACGCAGTATTTT

D gene: TRBD2
clone size: .
V gene: TRBV7-6
CDR3 length: 16
J gene: TRBJ2-2
CDR3 protein: CASSLPLAGGTGELFF
CDR3 DNA: TGTGCCAGCAGCTTACCGCTAGCGGGGGGCACCGGGGAGCTGTTTTTT

D gene: .
clone size: .
V gene: TRBV18
CDR3 length: 13
J gene: TRBJ2-7
CDR3 protein: CASSPQGTYEQYF
CDR3 DNA: TGTGCCAGCTCACCCCAGGGTACCTACGAGCAGTACTTC

D gene: TRBD2
clone size: .
V gene: TRBV5-1
CDR3 length: 21
J gene: TRBJ2-7
CDR3 protein: CASSFPRDGTSGLTYSYEQYF
CDR3 DNA: TGCGCCAGCAGCTTCCCCAGGGACGGGACTAGCGGCCTTACTTATTCCTACGAGCAGTACTTC

D gene: TRBD1
clone size: .
V gene: TRBV27
CDR3 length: 16
J gene: TRBJ2-7
CDR3 protein: CASKRSLRDRFYEQYF
CDR3 DNA: TGTGCCAGCAAACGATCACTCCGGGACAGGTTCTACGAGCAGTACTTC

D gene: .
clone size: .
V gene: TRBV4-3
CDR3 length: 16
J gene: TRBJ2-6
CDR3 protein: CASSQDTGWGANVLTF
CDR3 DNA: TGCGCCAGCAGCCAGGATACAGGGTGGGGGGCCAACGTCCTGACTTTC

D gene: .
clone size: .
V gene: TRBV23-1
CDR3 length: 14
J gene: TRBJ2-7
CDR3 protein: CASSQGRGAYEQYF
CDR3 DNA: TGCGCCAGCAGTCAAGGCAGGGGCGCCTACGAGCAGTACTTC

D gene: .
clone size: .
V gene: TRBV7-9
CDR3 length: 15
J gene: TRBJ2-1
CDR3 protein: CASSFRGARGNEQFF
CDR3 DNA: TGTGCCAGCAGCTTCCGCGGGGCTCGGGGCAATGAGCAGTTCTTC

D gene: .
clone size: .
V gene: TRBV5-5
CDR3 length: 19
J gene: TRBJ1-2
CDR3 protein: CASSFLGATGVSRGYGYTF
CDR3 DNA: TGTGCCAGCAGCTTTTTGGGTGCGACAGGCGTATCAAGGGGCTATGGCTACACCTTC

D gene: TRBD2
clone size: .
V gene: TRBV6-1
CDR3 length: 15
J gene: TRBJ2-5
CDR3 protein: CASSESSGGGETQYF
CDR3 DNA: TGTGCCAGCAGTGAGTCTAGCGGGGGTGGGGAGACCCAGTACTTC

D gene: .
clone size: .
V gene: TRBV27
CDR3 length: 17
J gene: TRBJ2-3
CDR3 protein: CASSLLGTSPGIDTQYF
CDR3 DNA: TGTGCCAGCAGTTTATTGGGGACTTCCCCCGGGATAGATACGCAGTATTTT

D gene: .
clone size: .
V gene: TRBV9
CDR3 length: 13
J gene: TRBJ2-5
CDR3 protein: CASSVGVGATQYF
CDR3 DNA: TGTGCCAGCAGCGTAGGGGTGGGGGCGACCCAGTACTTC

D gene: TRBD1
clone size: .
V gene: TRBV27
CDR3 length: 16
J gene: TRBJ2-1
CDR3 protein: CASSSFRERGLNEQFF
CDR3 DNA: TGTGCCAGCAGTTCCTTCCGGGAAAGGGGGCTGAATGAGCAGTTCTTC

D gene: TRBD2
clone size: .
V gene: TRBV28
CDR3 length: 17
J gene: TRBJ2-7
CDR3 protein: CASCGAAGGPTTCEQYF
CDR3 DNA: TGTGCCAGCTGTGGGGCAGCGGGAGGTCCAACTACCTGTGAGCAGTACTTC

D gene: TRBD1
clone size: .
V gene: TRBV7-9
CDR3 length: 15
J gene: TRBJ1-1
CDR3 protein: CASSPRTGARTEAFF
CDR3 DNA: TGTGCCAGCAGCCCCCGGACAGGGGCCCGCACTGAAGCTTTCTTT

D gene: TRBD2
clone size: .
V gene: TRBV10-1
CDR3 length: 17
J gene: TRBJ2-7
CDR3 protein: CASSDPPGLAEFYEQYF
CDR3 DNA: TGCGCCAGCAGTGACCCCCCCGGACTAGCGGAGTTCTACGAGCAGTACTTC

D gene: TRBD1
clone size: .
V gene: TRBV5-4
CDR3 length: 15
J gene: TRBJ2-5
CDR3 protein: CASSLIQGARETQYF
CDR3 DNA: TGTGCCAGCAGCTTGATCCAGGGGGCACGGGAGACCCAGTACTTC

D gene: .
clone size: .
V gene: TRBV6-6
CDR3 length: 14
J gene: TRBJ1-1
CDR3 protein: CASSYRLDWIEAFF
CDR3 DNA: TGTGCCAGCAGCTATCGTTTGGACTGGATAGAAGCTTTCTTT

D gene: .
clone size: .
V gene: TRBV6-6
CDR3 length: 14
J gene: TRBJ1-4
CDR3 protein: CASSYRETNEKLFF
CDR3 DNA: TGTGCCAGCAGTTACCGGGAAACTAATGAAAAACTGTTTTTT

D gene: .
clone size: .
V gene: TRBV29-1
CDR3 length: 13
J gene: TRBJ1-6
CDR3 protein: CSVDQGPNSPLHF
CDR3 DNA: TGCAGCGTTGATCAGGGTCCTAATTCACCCCTACACTTT

D gene: TRBD2
clone size: .
V gene: TRBV30
CDR3 length: 15
J gene: TRBJ2-5
CDR3 protein: CAGSVLAGGSGEQYF
CDR3 DNA: TGTGCCGGGAGTGTACTAGCGGGAGGCTCTGGGGAGCAGTACTTC

D gene: .
clone size: .
V gene: TRBV5-1
CDR3 length: 15
J gene: TRBJ2-2
CDR3 protein: CASSFNRVNTGELFF
CDR3 DNA: TGCGCCAGCAGCTTTAACAGGGTGAACACCGGGGAGCTGTTTTTT

D gene: TRBD1
clone size: .
V gene: TRBV30
CDR3 length: 14
J gene: TRBJ2-7
CDR3 protein: CAWAGQGFGYEQYF
CDR3 DNA: TGTGCCTGGGCGGGACAGGGTTTTGGTTACGAGCAGTACTTC

D gene: .
clone size: .
V gene: TRBV28
CDR3 length: 14
J gene: TRBJ2-2
CDR3 protein: CASSPRGSTGELFF
CDR3 DNA: TGTGCCAGCAGTCCCAGGGGAAGCACCGGGGAGCTGTTTTTT

D gene: .
clone size: .
V gene: TRBV11-2
CDR3 length: 15
J gene: TRBJ2-3
CDR3 protein: CASRRGYRAGDTQYF
CDR3 DNA: TGTGCCAGCAGGAGGGGGTATAGGGCCGGAGATACGCAGTATTTT

D gene: .
clone size: .
V gene: TRBV28
CDR3 length: 12
J gene: TRBJ1-1
CDR3 protein: CASSLGGAEAFF
CDR3 DNA: TGTGCCAGCAGCCTGGGAGGGGCAGAAGCTTTCTTT

D gene: TRBD1
clone size: .
V gene: TRBV18
CDR3 length: 18
J gene: TRBJ1-6
CDR3 protein: CASSPVGQGLGFNSPLHF
CDR3 DNA: TGTGCCAGCTCGCCTGTGGGACAGGGTTTGGGGTTCAATTCACCCCTCCACTTT

D gene: TRBD2
clone size: .
V gene: TRBV10-3
CDR3 length: 14
J gene: TRBJ2-1
CDR3 protein: CAISNSGGANEQFF
CDR3 DNA: TGTGCCATCAGTAATAGCGGGGGGGCCAATGAGCAGTTCTTC

D gene: .
clone size: .
V gene: TRBV29-1
CDR3 length: 12
J gene: TRBJ2-1
CDR3 protein: CSVSDSYNEQFF
CDR3 DNA: TGCAGCGTCTCAGACAGCTACAATGAGCAGTTCTTC

D gene: TRBD2
clone size: medium-sized
V gene: TRBV7-9
CDR3 length: 12
J gene: TRBJ2-4
CDR3 protein: CASSTPGGIQYF
CDR3 DNA: TGTGCCAGCAGCACCCCGGGAGGAATTCAGTACTTC

D gene: TRBD1
clone size: .
V gene: TRBV5-4
CDR3 length: 14
J gene: TRBJ2-7
CDR3 protein: CASSLDRGPYEQYF
CDR3 DNA: TGTGCCAGCAGCTTGGACAGGGGGCCGTACGAGCAGTACTTC

D gene: TRBD1
clone size: .
V gene: TRBV29-1
CDR3 length: 16
J gene: TRBJ2-3
CDR3 protein: CSVALDRAEIPDTQYF
CDR3 DNA: TGCAGCGTTGCCCTGGACAGGGCCGAAATTCCAGATACGCAGTATTTT

D gene: TRBD2
clone size: .
V gene: TRBV5-1
CDR3 length: 16
J gene: TRBJ2-3
CDR3 protein: CASSERLAGGPDTQYF
CDR3 DNA: TGCGCCAGCAGCGAACGACTAGCGGGGGGGCCTGATACGCAGTATTTT

D gene: TRBD2
clone size: .
V gene: TRBV30
CDR3 length: 15
J gene: TRBJ2-1
CDR3 protein: CAWTRSGGRYNEQFF
CDR3 DNA: TGTGCCTGGACGCGCAGCGGGGGCCGCTACAATGAGCAGTTCTTC

D gene: .
clone size: .
V gene: TRBV4-1
CDR3 length: 15
J gene: TRBJ2-1
CDR3 protein: CASSQDPGFYNEQFF
CDR3 DNA: TGCGCCAGCAGCCAAGATCCAGGTTTCTACAATGAGCAGTTCTTC

D gene: .
clone size: .
V gene: TRBV5-6
CDR3 length: 14
J gene: TRBJ1-2
CDR3 protein: CASSLDGGPSGYTF
CDR3 DNA: TGTGCCAGCAGCTTGGACGGTGGGCCGAGCGGCTACACCTTC

D gene: TRBD2
clone size: .
V gene: TRBV7-6
CDR3 length: 19
J gene: TRBJ2-1
CDR3 protein: CASSSRGGGLAGSINEQFF
CDR3 DNA: TGTGCCAGCAGCTCCAGAGGAGGGGGACTAGCGGGGTCCATCAATGAGCAGTTCTTC

D gene: TRBD1
clone size: .
V gene: TRBV11-1
CDR3 length: 14
J gene: TRBJ2-7
CDR3 protein: CASSGERGLDEQYF
CDR3 DNA: TGTGCCAGCAGCGGGGAAAGGGGGCTCGACGAGCAGTACTTC